This is a list of T cell receptor beta chains from one sample in a study of T cell repertoires in cytomegalovirus infection. Their antigen targets remain unknown. Each CDR3 protein gets one entry after TCRdb re-called the reads with MiXCR. Among 680,000 or so distinct CDR3 sequences listed, around a third were seen once. The specimen was cultured PBMCs, collected from culture after CMV antigen stimulation. These receptors were collected from a human donor in good health (CMV status not recorded). Some clones in this sample may be carry-over from other donors' samples. The CDR3 runs from the conserved cysteine through the conserved F or W. D genes are given only for firm matches. Clone sizes are given selectively: once, few, many, or a class where the clone is expanded.

j_call v_call clone_size d_call cdr3_aa cdr3_nt
TRBJ1-2 TRBV7-9 NA NA CASSLAGVGGYTF TGTGCCAGCAGCTTAGCAGGGGTCGGTGGCTACACCTTC
TRBJ1-2 TRBV7-2 few TRBD1 CASSTDRGRGYTF TGTGCCAGCAGCACTGACAGGGGACGCGGCTACACCTTC
TRBJ2-7 TRBV7-9 NA NA CASSLYPRSYEQYF TGTGCCAGCAGCTTATACCCAAGGTCCTACGAGCAGTACTTC
TRBJ2-2 TRBV12-3/TRBV12-4 few NA CASRQMGGELFF TGTGCCAGCAGGCAGATGGGCGGGGAGCTGTTTTTT
TRBJ2-1 TRBV2 NA TRBD2 CASLAGVGNEQFF TGTGCCTCCTTAGCGGGAGTTGGTAATGAGCAGTTCTTC
TRBJ1-1 TRBV7-9 few NA CASMPPGPPNTEAFF TGTGCCAGCATGCCCCCGGGACCCCCGAACACTGAAGCTTTCTTT
TRBJ2-1 TRBV18 NA TRBD2 CASSPRIAGSKDNEQFF TGTGCCAGCTCACCTCGGATAGCGGGAAGTAAGGACAATGAGCAGTTCTTC
TRBJ2-7 TRBV7-2 few TRBD2 CASSLALSSGAYEQYF TGTGCCAGCAGCTTAGCTTTGTCTAGCGGAGCGTACGAGCAGTACTTC
TRBJ1-2 TRBV28 NA NA CASSPYPGYGYTF TGTGCCAGCAGTCCCTATCCCGGCTATGGCTACACCTTC
TRBJ2-1 TRBV20-1 NA NA CSASLARRLPEDEQFF TGCAGTGCTAGCCTTGCGCGGAGGCTACCGGAGGATGAGCAGTTCTTC
TRBJ1-2 TRBV12-3/TRBV12-4 many NA CASRQDRGHGYTF TGTGCCAGCAGGCAAGACAGAGGCCATGGCTACACCTTC
TRBJ2-3 TRBV7-2 few NA CASSLVVRLPAVF TGTGCCAGCAGCTTAGTTGTGCGGCTGCCCGCGGTATTT
TRBJ2-1 TRBV7-2 many NA CASSLDGPSSYNEQFF TGTGCCAGCAGCTTAGACGGGCCCAGCTCCTACAATGAGCAGTTCTTC
TRBJ2-7 TRBV7-6 NA NA CASSLPGDSSYEQYF TGTGCCAGCAGCTTACCGGGGGACTCATCCTACGAGCAGTACTTC
TRBJ1-6 TRBV7-2 many NA CASSQIPELGALHF TGTGCCAGCAGCCAAATCCCAGAGTTAGGGGCCCTCCACTTT
TRBJ2-7 TRBV28 NA TRBD1 CASSFRGHWEQYF TGTGCCAGCAGTTTCAGGGGGCATTGGGAGCAGTACTTC
TRBJ2-5 TRBV7-6 NA NA CASSQAQLETQYF TGTGCCAGCAGCCAAGCTCAGCTGGAGACCCAGTACTTC
TRBJ1-4 TRBV4-1 few NA CASSQAEGAQEKLFF TGCGCCAGCAGCCAAGCCGAAGGGGCGCAGGAAAAACTGTTTTTT
TRBJ1-1 TRBV12-3/TRBV12-4 once NA CASSLGFIGGKNTEAFF TGTGCCAGCAGTTTAGGGTTTATTGGGGGAAAGAACACTGAAGCTTTCTTT
TRBJ1-6 TRBV7-2 many TRBD1 CASSQDPQGVNSPLHF TGTGCCAGCAGCCAAGACCCGCAGGGGGTCAATTCACCCCTCCACTTT